The TCR beta chain described here comes from a study of cytomegalovirus exposure and HLA in healthy donors. The V end was cut by 4 bases, the J end by 5 bases, with 14 bases between. This CDR3 region has 15 residues. Germline V gene lookup returns CDR1 MDHEN and CDR2 SYDVKM. The PCR made use of 60 Vbeta and 13 Jbeta primers. Data came from immunoSEQ multiplex PCR; TCRdb stores just in-frame clones and leaves some out. Of around 75,000 clones listed, 70% to 80% were seen once; the top ten hold 3% to 3.5%. This TCR came from a man aged 40-55 years in good health and CMV-seronegative. The J gene is TRBJ1-4, the V gene TRBV28, with D possibly TRBD1 on 6 matching bases. Sequenced: PBMCs. CDR3 sequence (DNA): TGTGCCAGCAGTTGGCGGGGGAGGGGGAATGAAAAACTGTTTTTT. Its protein is CASSWRGRGNEKLFF.